This is a list of T cell receptor beta chains from one sample in a study of control samples from healthy donors and cancer patients. Produced via immunoSEQ multiplex PCR; TCRdb's table is partial and in-frame only. The table shows 100,000 or so clones, with approximately 90% occurring only once. Sequencing was done on a sample of blood. These receptors were collected from a man under 40 in good health. The CDR3 runs from the conserved cysteine through the conserved F or W. The D gene is left open where the match is weak. Clone size, where shown, is once, few, many, or a class for clones that have expanded.

>NA|NA|TRBJ2-7|TRBV7-2
TGTGCCAGCAGCTTAGGAGGTGGCCCCCAGTCCTACGAGCAGTACTTC
CASSLGGGPQSYEQYF
>NA|NA|TRBJ1-4|TRBV18
TGTGCCAGCTCACCACCCGGGTCTGGTGAAAAACTGTTTTTT
CASSPPGSGEKLFF
>NA|NA|TRBJ1-4|TRBV18
TGTGCCAGCTCACCACAGACTAATGAAAAACTGTTTTTT
CASSPQTNEKLFF
>TRBD1|once|TRBJ2-3|TRBV11-2
TGTGCCAGCAGCGTCGGGACAGGGTTGACAGATACGCAGTATTTT
CASSVGTGLTDTQYF
>NA|few|TRBJ2-3|TRBV18
TGTGCCAGCTCACCGGAGGGACTGACAGATACGCAGTATTTT
CASSPEGLTDTQYF
>TRBD1|NA|TRBJ2-7|TRBV27
TGTGCCAGCAGTAAAATCCGGACAGGGGGCTTCTACGAGCAGTACTTC
CASSKIRTGGFYEQYF
>NA|NA|TRBJ2-2|TRBV24-1
TGTGCCACCAGTGATCAAGCAGCCTACACCGGGGAGCTGTTTTTT
CATSDQAAYTGELFF
>NA|NA|TRBJ1-1|TRBV29-1
TGCAGCGCAGCGTTACAGGGTAGAAACACTGAAGCTTTCTTT
CSAALQGRNTEAFF
>NA|once|TRBJ1-1|TRBV7-9
TGTGCCAGCAGCCAACAGGGTGTGAACACTGAAGCTTTCTTT
CASSQQGVNTEAFF
>NA|NA|TRBJ2-1|TRBV7-9
TGTGCCAGCAGCTTTCTATGGGGGCGACGGTCCTACAATGAGCAGTTCTTC
CASSFLWGRRSYNEQFF
>NA|NA|TRBJ2-5|TRBV6-5
TGTGCCAGCAGTTACTCGGGGGAGACCCAGTACTTC
CASSYSGETQYF
>NA|NA|TRBJ2-7|TRBV11-2
TGTGCCAGCAGCTTAATACTAGCAGAGCTCTCCTACGAGCAGTACTTC
CASSLILAELSYEQYF
>TRBD2|NA|TRBJ2-2|TRBV6-5
TGTGCCAGAGGACTAGCGAGAACCGGGGAGCTGTTTTTT
CARGLARTGELFF
>NA|NA|TRBJ2-1|TRBV7-9
TGTGCCAGCAGCTTAGACTTCGATGAGCAGTTCTTC
CASSLDFDEQFF
>TRBD1|NA|TRBJ1-6|TRBV5-4
TGTGCCAGCAGCCGGGACAGCTCCTATAATTCACCCCTCCACTTT
CASSRDSSYNSPLHF
>NA|NA|TRBJ2-6|TRBV15
TGTGCCACCAGCAGAGAGTTTGGTGGACGCTCTGGGGCCAACGTCCTGACTTTC
CATSREFGGRSGANVLTF
>NA|NA|TRBJ1-6|TRBV10-3
TGTGCCATCAGGAGGGGGGTGAGGAATTCACCCCTCCACTTT
CAIRRGVRNSPLHF
>NA|NA|TRBJ1-2|TRBV6-6
TGTGCCGCCTTCCGAGACGGTTATGGCTACACCTTC
CAAFRDGYGYTF
>TRBD1|NA|TRBJ1-1|TRBV27
TGTGCCAGCAAGGCTCGACAGGGGGCGGTCACTGAAGCTTTCTTT
CASKARQGAVTEAFF
>TRBD2|NA|TRBJ2-3|TRBV6-2/TRBV6-3
TGTGCCAGCAGTTACTCGTGGGAGGGCCGCACAGATACGCAGTATTTT
CASSYSWEGRTDTQYF
>TRBD2|NA|TRBJ2-5|TRBV7-6
TGTGCCAGCAGCTGGGGACTAGCGGGAGGAGGGGAGACCCAGTACTTC
CASSWGLAGGGETQYF
>NA|NA|TRBJ1-1|TRBV7-8
TGTGCCAGCAGCATTGGACGGCCTTTACCGAACACTGAAGCTTTCTTT
CASSIGRPLPNTEAFF
>NA|NA|TRBJ2-1|TRBV5-1
TGCGCCAGCAACCTGGGGTGGCAGAGTCCCAATGAGCAGTTCTTC
CASNLGWQSPNEQFF
>NA|NA|TRBJ1-1|TRBV25-1
TGTGCCAGCAGTGAATTGGAGGGGCACACTGAAGCTTTCTTT
CASSELEGHTEAFF
>NA|NA|TRBJ1-3|TRBV9
TGTGCCAGCAGCGAAAGCCCGCAGGGAACTGGAAACACCATATATTTT
CASSESPQGTGNTIYF
>NA|NA|TRBJ1-1|TRBV9
TGTGCCAGCAGCGGAACAGGGAAACCTGAAGCTTTCTTT
CASSGTGKPEAFF
>TRBD2|NA|TRBJ2-1|TRBV6-5
TGTGCCAGCAGTCACGGGACTAGCGGCTACAATGAGCAGTTCTTC
CASSHGTSGYNEQFF
>NA|NA|TRBJ2-7|TRBV6-2/TRBV6-3
TGTGCCAGCAGTTACGAGAGGGGGTCGGCCTACGAGCAGTACTTC
CASSYERGSAYEQYF
>NA|NA|TRBJ1-6|TRBV20-1
TGCAGTGCTAGTTCGGTAGGGCCCGAGGGGTTTTCACCCCTCCACTTT
CSASSVGPEGFSPLHF
>TRBD1|NA|TRBJ1-6|TRBV11-2
TGTGCCAGCAGCCTAAACACAGGGGCTTATTCACCCCTCCACTTT
CASSLNTGAYSPLHF
>TRBD1|NA|TRBJ1-2|TRBV27
TGTGCCAGCAGTTTCGGACAGGGGGCGAATGGCTACACCTTC
CASSFGQGANGYTF
>TRBD2|once|TRBJ2-5|TRBV11-2
TGTGCCAGCAGCCTAGGACTAGCGGGAATCCAAGAGACCCAGTACTTC
CASSLGLAGIQETQYF
>NA|NA|TRBJ1-6|TRBV7-8
TGTGCCAGCAGCTACGCAGGGAATTCACCCCTCCACTTT
CASSYAGNSPLHF
>NA|NA|TRBJ2-2|TRBV2
TGTGCCAGCACAGAAGTGAACACCGGGGAGCTGTTTTTT
CASTEVNTGELFF
>NA|NA|TRBJ2-5|TRBV7-9
TGTGCCAGCAGCTTAGATGGGGCAGCATCGTCTAGGGAGACCCAGTACTTC
CASSLDGAASSRETQYF
>TRBD2|NA|TRBJ2-1|TRBV28
TGTGCCAGCAGTTTAAGGACTAGCGGGAACAATGAGCAGTTCTTC
CASSLRTSGNNEQFF
>NA|NA|TRBJ2-3|TRBV30
TGTGCCTGGACGGGGGCTAGCACAGATACGCAGTATTTT
CAWTGASTDTQYF
>TRBD1|NA|TRBJ1-2|TRBV28
TGTGCCAGCAGCTCAGGGGGGGGAGGAGGTAACTATGGCTACACCTTC
CASSSGGGGGNYGYTF
>NA|NA|TRBJ2-1|TRBV3-1/TRBV3-2
TGTGCCAGCAGCCGACCTGCAGGGAATGAGCAGTTCTTC
CASSRPAGNEQFF
>NA|NA|TRBJ2-6|TRBV25-1
TGTGCCAGCAGTGAAAAAGGGGCGCACGGGGCCAATGTCCTGACTTTC
CASSEKGAHGANVLTF
>NA|NA|TRBJ2-1|TRBV7-9
TGTGCCAGCAGCTTTCGGTGGAATGAGCAGTTCTTC
CASSFRWNEQFF
>NA|NA|TRBJ2-4|TRBV5-5
TGTGCCAGCAGCTTTTTTATTACAAGCAAAAACATTCAGTACTTC
CASSFFITSKNIQYF
>NA|NA|TRBJ1-2|TRBV6-5
TGTGCCAGCCGGCAAGGCGGGGGCTACACCTTC
CASRQGGGYTF
>NA|NA|TRBJ2-1|TRBV27
TGTGCCAGCAGTCTCGGAGGGCCCCACAATGAGCAGTTCTTC
CASSLGGPHNEQFF
>NA|NA|TRBJ1-4|TRBV7-9
TGTGCCAGCAGCTTAAGGACAGACTCCCGGAATACTAATGAAAAACTGTTTTTT
CASSLRTDSRNTNEKLFF
>NA|once|TRBJ1-2|TRBV9
TGTGCCAGCAGCCCCCTTGGAGTGGGGGCGGGAAGGTATGGCTACACCTTC
CASSPLGVGAGRYGYTF
>NA|NA|TRBJ2-7|TRBV5-5
TGTGCCAGCAGCTTGGGGCTGTTTACTAACTACGAGCAGTACTTC
CASSLGLFTNYEQYF
>NA|NA|TRBJ1-1|TRBV4-1
TGCGCCAGCAGCCAAGATACTGAAGCTTTCTTT
CASSQDTEAFF
>NA|once|TRBJ2-3|TRBV5-6
TGTGCCAGCAGCTTGCGAGCAGATACGCAGTATTTT
CASSLRADTQYF
>TRBD1|NA|TRBJ1-5|TRBV30
TGTGCCTGGAGCACAGGGGACTTGCTCAATCAGCCCCAGCATTTT
CAWSTGDLLNQPQHF
>NA|NA|TRBJ2-2|TRBV11-2
TGTGCCAGCAGCTTAGGAGCAGGGGTGAACACCGGGGAGCTGTTTTTT
CASSLGAGVNTGELFF
>TRBD2|NA|TRBJ2-5|TRBV6-6
TGTGCCAGCAGTTACGGGACTAGCTTAGAGACCCAGTACTTC
CASSYGTSLETQYF
>TRBD2|NA|TRBJ2-1|TRBV5-1
TGCGCCAGCAGCTTCGGGGGGGGCGAGGGTGAGCAGTTCTTC
CASSFGGGEGEQFF
>NA|NA|TRBJ1-1|TRBV30
TGTGCCTGGAGGGCAACTCGAACAGGGTGGGGTAACACTGAAGCTTTCTTT
CAWRATRTGWGNTEAFF
>NA|NA|TRBJ2-1|TRBV20-1
TGCAGTGCTAGCGGGGTTTCTGAGCAGTTCTTC
CSASGVSEQFF